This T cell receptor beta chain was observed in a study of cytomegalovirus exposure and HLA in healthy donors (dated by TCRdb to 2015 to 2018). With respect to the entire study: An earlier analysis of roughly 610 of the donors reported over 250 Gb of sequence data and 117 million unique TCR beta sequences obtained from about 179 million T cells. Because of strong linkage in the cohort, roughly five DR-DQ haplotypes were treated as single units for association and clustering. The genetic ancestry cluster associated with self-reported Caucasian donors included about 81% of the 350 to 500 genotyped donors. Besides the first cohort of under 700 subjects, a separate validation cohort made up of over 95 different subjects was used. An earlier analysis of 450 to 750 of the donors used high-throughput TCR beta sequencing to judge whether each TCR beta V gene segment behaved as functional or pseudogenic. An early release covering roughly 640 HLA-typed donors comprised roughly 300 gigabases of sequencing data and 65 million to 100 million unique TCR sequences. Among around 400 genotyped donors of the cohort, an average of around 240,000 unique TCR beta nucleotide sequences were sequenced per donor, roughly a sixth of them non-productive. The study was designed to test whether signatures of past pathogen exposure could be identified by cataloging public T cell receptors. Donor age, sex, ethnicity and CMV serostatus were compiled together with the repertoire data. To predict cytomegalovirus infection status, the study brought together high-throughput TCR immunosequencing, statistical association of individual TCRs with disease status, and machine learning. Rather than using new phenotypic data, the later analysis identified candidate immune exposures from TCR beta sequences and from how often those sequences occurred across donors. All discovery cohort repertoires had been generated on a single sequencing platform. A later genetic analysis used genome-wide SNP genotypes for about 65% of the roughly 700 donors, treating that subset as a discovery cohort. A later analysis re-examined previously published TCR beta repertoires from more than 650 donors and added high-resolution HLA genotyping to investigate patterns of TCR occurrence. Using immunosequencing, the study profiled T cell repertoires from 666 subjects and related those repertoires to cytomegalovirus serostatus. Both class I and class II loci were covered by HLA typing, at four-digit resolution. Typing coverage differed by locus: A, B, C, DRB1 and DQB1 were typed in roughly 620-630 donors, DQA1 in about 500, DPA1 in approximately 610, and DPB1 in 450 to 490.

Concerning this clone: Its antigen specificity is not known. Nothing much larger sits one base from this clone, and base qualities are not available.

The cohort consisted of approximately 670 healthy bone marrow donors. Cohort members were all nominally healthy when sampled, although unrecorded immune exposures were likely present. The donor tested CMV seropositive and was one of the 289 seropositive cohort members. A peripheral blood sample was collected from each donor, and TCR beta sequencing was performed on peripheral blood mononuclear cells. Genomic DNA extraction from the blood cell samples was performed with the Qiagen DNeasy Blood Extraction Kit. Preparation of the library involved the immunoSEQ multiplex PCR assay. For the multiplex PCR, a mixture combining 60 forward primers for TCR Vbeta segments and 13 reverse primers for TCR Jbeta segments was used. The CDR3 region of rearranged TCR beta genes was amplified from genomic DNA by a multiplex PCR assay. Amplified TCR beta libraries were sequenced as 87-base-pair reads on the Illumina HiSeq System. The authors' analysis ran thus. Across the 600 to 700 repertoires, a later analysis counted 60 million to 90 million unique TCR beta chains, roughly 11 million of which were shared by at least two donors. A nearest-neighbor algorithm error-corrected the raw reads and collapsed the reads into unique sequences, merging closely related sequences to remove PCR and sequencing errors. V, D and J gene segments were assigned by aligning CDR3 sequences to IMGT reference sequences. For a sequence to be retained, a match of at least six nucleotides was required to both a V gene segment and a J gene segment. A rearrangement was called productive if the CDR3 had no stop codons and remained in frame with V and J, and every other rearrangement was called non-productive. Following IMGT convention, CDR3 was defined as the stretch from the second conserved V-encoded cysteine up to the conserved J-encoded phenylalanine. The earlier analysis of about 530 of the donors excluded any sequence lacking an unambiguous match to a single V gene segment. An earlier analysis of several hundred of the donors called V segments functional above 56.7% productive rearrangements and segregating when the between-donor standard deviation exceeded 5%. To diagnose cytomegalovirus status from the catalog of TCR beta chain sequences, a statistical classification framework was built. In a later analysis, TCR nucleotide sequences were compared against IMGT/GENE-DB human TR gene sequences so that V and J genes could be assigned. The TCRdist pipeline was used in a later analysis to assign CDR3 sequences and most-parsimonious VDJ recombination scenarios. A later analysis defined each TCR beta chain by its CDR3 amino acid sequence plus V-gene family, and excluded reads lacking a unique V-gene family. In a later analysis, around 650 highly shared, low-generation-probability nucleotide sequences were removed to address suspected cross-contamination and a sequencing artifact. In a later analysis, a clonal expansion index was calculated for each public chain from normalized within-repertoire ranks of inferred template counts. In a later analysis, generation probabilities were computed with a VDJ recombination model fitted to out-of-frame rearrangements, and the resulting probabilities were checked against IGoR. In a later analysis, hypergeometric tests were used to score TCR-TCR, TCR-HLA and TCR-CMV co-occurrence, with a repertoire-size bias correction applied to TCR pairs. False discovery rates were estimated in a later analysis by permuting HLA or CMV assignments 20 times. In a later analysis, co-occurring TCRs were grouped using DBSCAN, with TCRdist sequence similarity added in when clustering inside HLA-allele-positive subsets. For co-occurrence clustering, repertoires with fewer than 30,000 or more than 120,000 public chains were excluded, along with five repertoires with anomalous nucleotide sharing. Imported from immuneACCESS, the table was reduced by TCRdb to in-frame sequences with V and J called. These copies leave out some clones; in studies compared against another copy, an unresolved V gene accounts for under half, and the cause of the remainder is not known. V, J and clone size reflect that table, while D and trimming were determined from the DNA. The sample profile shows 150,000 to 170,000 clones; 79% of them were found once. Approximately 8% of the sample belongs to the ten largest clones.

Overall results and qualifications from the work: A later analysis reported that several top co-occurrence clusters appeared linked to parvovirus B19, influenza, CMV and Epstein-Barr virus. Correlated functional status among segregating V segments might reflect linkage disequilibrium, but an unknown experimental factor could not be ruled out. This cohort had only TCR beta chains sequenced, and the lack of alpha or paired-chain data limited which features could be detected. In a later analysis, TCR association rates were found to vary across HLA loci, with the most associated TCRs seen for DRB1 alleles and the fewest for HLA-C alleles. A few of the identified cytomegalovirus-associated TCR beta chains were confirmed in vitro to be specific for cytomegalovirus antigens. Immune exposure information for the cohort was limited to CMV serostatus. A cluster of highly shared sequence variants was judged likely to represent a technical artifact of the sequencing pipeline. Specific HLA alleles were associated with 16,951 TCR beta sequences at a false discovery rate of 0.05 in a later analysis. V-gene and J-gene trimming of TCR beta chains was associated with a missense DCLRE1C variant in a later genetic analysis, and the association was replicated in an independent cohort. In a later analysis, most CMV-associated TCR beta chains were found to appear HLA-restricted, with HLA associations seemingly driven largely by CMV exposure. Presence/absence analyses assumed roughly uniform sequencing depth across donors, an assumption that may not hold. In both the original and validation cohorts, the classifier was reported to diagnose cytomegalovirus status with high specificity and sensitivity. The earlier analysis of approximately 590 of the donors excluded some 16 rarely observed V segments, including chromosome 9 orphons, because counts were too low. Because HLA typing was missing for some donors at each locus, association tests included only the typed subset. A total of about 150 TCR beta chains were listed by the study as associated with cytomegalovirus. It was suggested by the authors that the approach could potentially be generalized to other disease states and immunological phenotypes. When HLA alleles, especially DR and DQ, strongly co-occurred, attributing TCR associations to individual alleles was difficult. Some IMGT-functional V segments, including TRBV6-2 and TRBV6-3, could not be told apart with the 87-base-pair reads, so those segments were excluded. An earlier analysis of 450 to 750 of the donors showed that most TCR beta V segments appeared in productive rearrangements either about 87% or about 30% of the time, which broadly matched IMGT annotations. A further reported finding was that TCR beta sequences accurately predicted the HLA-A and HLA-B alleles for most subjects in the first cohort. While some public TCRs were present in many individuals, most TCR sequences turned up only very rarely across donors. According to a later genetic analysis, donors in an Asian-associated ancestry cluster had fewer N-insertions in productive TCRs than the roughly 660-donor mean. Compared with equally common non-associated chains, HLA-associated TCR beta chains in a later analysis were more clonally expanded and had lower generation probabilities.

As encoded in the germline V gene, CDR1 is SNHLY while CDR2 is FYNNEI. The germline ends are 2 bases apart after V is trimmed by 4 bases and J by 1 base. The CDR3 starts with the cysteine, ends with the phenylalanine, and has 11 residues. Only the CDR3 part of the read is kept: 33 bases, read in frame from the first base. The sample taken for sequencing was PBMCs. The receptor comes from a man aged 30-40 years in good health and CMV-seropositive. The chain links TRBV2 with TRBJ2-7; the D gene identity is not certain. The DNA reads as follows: TGTGCCAGCAGTGCGTCCTACGAGCAGTACTTC. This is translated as CASSASYEQYF.